This T cell receptor beta chain appears in the sequencing data of a study of T cells in tumors after PD-1 blockade. Whole-study context: Treatment was either pembrolizumab 200 mg every 3 weeks or cemiplimab 350 mg every 2 weeks.

Template: tumor biopsy or peripheral blood genomic DNA, roughly 616-6,500 ng per sample. About this clone itself: Antigen unknown.

Points from the study as a whole: About 41% of tumor TCR clonotypes were also found in blood.

This CDR3 is 16 amino acids long. Deletions cut 4 bases from V and 2 bases from J, with 16 bases between. CDR1 is LGHDT and CDR2 is YNNKEL in the germline V gene (reference sequence). The table came from immunoSEQ multiplex PCR; TCRdb's copy has only in-frame clones and leaves some out. The sample carries about 47,000 clones, 60% to 80% recorded once. The clonotype comes from a human donor with basal cell carcinoma. The specimen comprised PBMCs, sampled before anti-PD-1 treatment. The rearrangement uses TRBV3-1 (or the pseudogene TRBV3-2) and TRBJ2-3; D is tentatively TRBD1 or TRBD2 (5 bases each). The CDR3 is CASSPPGPGATDTQYF. The CDR3 nucleotides are TGTGCCAGCAGCCCCCCGGGGCCTGGGGCCACAGATACGCAGTATTTT.